This T cell receptor (beta chain) was recovered during a study of T cell repertoires in cytomegalovirus infection. Trimming took 8 bases from V and 3 from J; bases not matched to a gene: 11. The CDR3 consists of 16 residues. Germline V CDR1 and CDR2: LNHDA, SQIVND (reference sequence). Each CDR3 protein is one row after TCRdb ran MiXCR on the reads. The sample carries just under 550,000 distinct CDR3 sequences, around 27% recorded once. Sequenced: PBMCs. The clonotype comes from a human donor in good health (CMV status not recorded). Some clones in this sample may be carry-over from other donors' samples. The rearrangement links TRBV19 to TRBJ2-1; 9 bases line up with TRBD2. CDR3 loop: CASARREGLGYNEQFF. CDR3 nucleotides: TGTGCCAGTGCGCGGCGGGAGGGCCTGGGCTACAATGAGCAGTTCTTC.